This TCR beta chain is drawn from a study of T-cell reconstitution after alpha-beta-depleted transplantation in children. V was pared by 6 bases and J by 7 bases, with 18 bases between. Germline assignment: CDR1 MGHDK and CDR2 SYGVNS. The CDR3 has 15 amino acids. For TCRbeta, the library was prepared with unique molecular identifiers. A single record per CDR3 protein comes from TCRdb applying MiXCR to the PCR reads. This table has fewer than 700,000 distinct CDR3 sequences, roughly 23% appearing once. In this sample, this clonotype turned up a few times. This receptor was identified in a boy in the first two years of life who had a stem cell transplant for acute myeloid leukemia, so the T cells may come from the graft donor. The material was PBMCs, mostly from graft donor cells, obtained 360 days after TCRalphabeta/CD19-depleted stem cell transplant. This chain uses TRBV25-1 with TRBJ1-4; no definite D call. CDR3 amino acids: CASRQQQGWGEKLFF. The CDR3 DNA follows: TGTGCCAGCAGGCAACAGCAAGGTTGGGGTGAAAAACTGTTTTTT.